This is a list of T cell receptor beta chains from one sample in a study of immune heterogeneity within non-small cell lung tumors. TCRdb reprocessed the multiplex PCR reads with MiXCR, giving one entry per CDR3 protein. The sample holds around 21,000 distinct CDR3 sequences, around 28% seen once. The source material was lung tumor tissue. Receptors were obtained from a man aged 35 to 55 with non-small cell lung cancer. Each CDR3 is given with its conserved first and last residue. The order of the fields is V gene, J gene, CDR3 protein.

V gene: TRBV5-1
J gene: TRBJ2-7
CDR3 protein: CTSSLEGETHEQYF

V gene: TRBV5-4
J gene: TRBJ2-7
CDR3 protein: CASSRDQAYEQYF

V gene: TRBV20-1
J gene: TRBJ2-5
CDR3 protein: CSANPGGSETQYF

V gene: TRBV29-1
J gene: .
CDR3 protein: CSVSDSDTDTQHF

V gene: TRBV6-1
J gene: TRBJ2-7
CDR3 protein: CASSKETDWISSYEQYF

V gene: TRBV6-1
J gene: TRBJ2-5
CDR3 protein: CASSGRYGRETQYF

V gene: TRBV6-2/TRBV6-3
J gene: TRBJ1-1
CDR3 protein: CASSSAADNTEAFF

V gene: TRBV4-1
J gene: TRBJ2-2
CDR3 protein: CASSPRLAGTGELFF

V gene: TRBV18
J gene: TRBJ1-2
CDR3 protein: CASSRSGQGTSYGYTF

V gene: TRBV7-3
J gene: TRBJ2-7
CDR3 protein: CASSLLALTYEQYF

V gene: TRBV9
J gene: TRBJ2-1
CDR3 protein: CASSSGIGYNEQFF

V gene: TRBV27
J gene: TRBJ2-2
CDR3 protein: CANSLAGTRGTGELFF

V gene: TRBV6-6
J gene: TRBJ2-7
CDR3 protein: CASSYEGPSGPYEQYF

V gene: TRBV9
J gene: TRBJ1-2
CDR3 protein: CGSTGHQGAGGYTF

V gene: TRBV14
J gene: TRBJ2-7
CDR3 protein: CASSQAGGAYEQYF

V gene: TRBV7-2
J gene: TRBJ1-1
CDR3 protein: CASSVTGGQVAEAFF

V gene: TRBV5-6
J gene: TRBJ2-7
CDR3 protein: CASSWGQEQYF

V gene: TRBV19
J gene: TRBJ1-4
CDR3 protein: CASGVGRINEKLFF

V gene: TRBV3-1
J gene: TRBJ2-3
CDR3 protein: CASSLGGGTDTQYF

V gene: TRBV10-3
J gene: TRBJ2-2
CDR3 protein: CAISVRVGELFF

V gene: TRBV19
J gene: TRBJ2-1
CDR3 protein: CASSIISGRAGEQFF

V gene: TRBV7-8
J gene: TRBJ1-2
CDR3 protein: CASSSDRGGGYTF

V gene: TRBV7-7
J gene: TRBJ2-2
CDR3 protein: CASSAGGGFNTGELFF

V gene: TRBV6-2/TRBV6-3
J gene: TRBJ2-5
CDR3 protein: CASSLQGFEETQYF

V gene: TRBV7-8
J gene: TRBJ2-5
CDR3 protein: CASSLAGVYQETQYF

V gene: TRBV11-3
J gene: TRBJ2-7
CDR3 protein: CASSLSAGSVREQYF

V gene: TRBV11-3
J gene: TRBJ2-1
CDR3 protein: CASSLVGRAYNEQFF

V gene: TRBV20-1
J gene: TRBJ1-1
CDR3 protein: CSAMTGNTEAFF

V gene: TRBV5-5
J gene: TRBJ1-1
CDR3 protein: CASSLKIRAGNTEAFF

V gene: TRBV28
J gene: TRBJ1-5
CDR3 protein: CASRLPSVAGRQPQHF

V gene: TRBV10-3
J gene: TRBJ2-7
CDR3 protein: CAISVWPADGEQYF

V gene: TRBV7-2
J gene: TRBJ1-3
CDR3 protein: CASSSSSGNTIYF

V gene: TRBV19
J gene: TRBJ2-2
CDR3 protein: CASRPGSTGELFF

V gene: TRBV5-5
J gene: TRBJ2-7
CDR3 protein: CASSHRDFVEQYF

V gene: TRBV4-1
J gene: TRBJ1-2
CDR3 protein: CASSQDATGLIYGYTF

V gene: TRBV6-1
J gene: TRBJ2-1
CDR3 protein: CASSGLSEQFF

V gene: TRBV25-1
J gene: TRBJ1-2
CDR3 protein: CASSERINYGYTF

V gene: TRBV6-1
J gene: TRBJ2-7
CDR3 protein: CASTQGSTYEQYF

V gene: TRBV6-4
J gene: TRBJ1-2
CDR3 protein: CASTPDEYSAGGYTF

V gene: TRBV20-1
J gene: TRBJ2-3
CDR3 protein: CSARRPGLAGAGSSTDTQYF

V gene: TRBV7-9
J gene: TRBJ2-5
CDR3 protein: CASSWIRGRETQYF

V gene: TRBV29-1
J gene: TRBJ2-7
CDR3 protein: CSVKSGGAYEQYF